This is a list of T cell receptor beta chains from one sample in a study of T cells in localized non-small cell lung cancer. This table comes from immunoSEQ multiplex PCR, and its TCRdb copy is limited to in-frame clones, with some not included. The top ten hold around 2.8% of the sample, which has around 39,000 clones, 80% to 90% seen once. The source was peripheral blood, collected before any cancer treatment. Every receptor here comes from a woman aged 40-69 years with stage I lung adenocarcinoma. Each CDR3 is given with its conserved first and last residue. Each record gives: V gene, J gene, D gene, clone size, CDR3 protein, CDR3 DNA. D genes are given only for firm matches. The listing skips clone size in some rows; elsewhere it reads once, few, many or a size class.

>TRBV11-2|TRBJ2-7|NA|NA
CASSSQDYEQYF
TGTGCCAGCAGCTCGCAGGATTACGAGCAGTACTTC
>TRBV18|TRBJ2-1|NA|NA
CASSPNPYGNEQFF
TGTGCCAGCTCACCAAATCCATACGGCAATGAGCAGTTCTTC
>TRBV19|TRBJ2-3|TRBD1|NA
CASKAWDRSDTQYF
TGTGCCAGTAAGGCATGGGACAGGTCAGATACGCAGTATTTT
>TRBV7-9|TRBJ1-1|NA|NA
CASSLRGAEAFF
TGTGCCAGCAGCTTACGGGGGGCTGAAGCTTTCTTT
>TRBV5-4|TRBJ2-7|NA|NA
CASSLGLGSYEQYF
TGTGCCAGCAGCTTGGGGCTGGGGTCTTACGAGCAGTACTTC
>TRBV9|TRBJ2-3|NA|NA
CASSAAAYTDTQYF
TGTGCCAGCAGCGCGGCGGCGTACACAGATACGCAGTATTTT
>TRBV19|TRBJ2-3|TRBD2|NA
CASSPSSGILVETDTQYF
TGTGCCAGTAGTCCTTCTAGCGGGATTTTGGTGGAGACAGATACGCAGTATTTT
>TRBV27|TRBJ2-7|TRBD2|NA
CASSSGLAGGYEQYF
TGTGCCAGCAGTTCGGGACTAGCGGGAGGCTACGAGCAGTACTTC
>TRBV5-1|TRBJ2-7|NA|NA
CASSLGGRYEQYF
TGCGCCAGCAGCTTGGGAGGGCGGTACGAGCAGTACTTC
>TRBV5-1|TRBJ2-1|TRBD2|few
CASRSASGYNEQFF
TGCGCCAGCAGGTCGGCTAGCGGATACAATGAGCAGTTCTTC
>TRBV6-1|TRBJ2-5|NA|NA
CASSESQGGGKETQYF
TGTGCCAGCAGTGAGAGTCAGGGTGGGGGGAAAGAGACCCAGTACTTC
>TRBV14|TRBJ2-7|TRBD2|NA
CASSQAGAGGYEQYF
TGTGCCAGCAGCCAAGCAGGGGCGGGAGGCTACGAGCAGTACTTC
>TRBV5-1|TRBJ1-2|TRBD1|NA
CASSLGQGANYGYTF
TGCGCCAGCAGCTTGGGGCAGGGGGCTAACTATGGCTACACCTTC
>TRBV28|TRBJ1-1|TRBD1|NA
CASRRPGQGTIYTEAFF
TGTGCCAGCAGACGTCCGGGACAGGGAACGATATACACTGAAGCTTTCTTT
>TRBV27|TRBJ2-6|TRBD2|NA
CASSLWAGGYSGANVLTF
TGTGCCAGCAGTTTATGGGCGGGAGGGTACTCTGGGGCCAACGTCCTGACTTTC
>TRBV5-6|TRBJ1-5|NA|NA
CASSLGPGAQHF
TGTGCCAGCAGCTTGGGGCCGGGGGCCCAGCATTTT
>TRBV7-9|TRBJ2-7|NA|large
CASRTGAGQLYEQYF
TGTGCCAGCAGGACCGGAGCGGGACAGCTCTACGAGCAGTACTTC
>TRBV18|TRBJ2-1|NA|once
CASSPLLKNYNEQFF
TGTGCCAGCTCACCTCTACTAAAGAACTACAATGAGCAGTTCTTC
>TRBV7-8|TRBJ2-2|NA|NA
CASSLGEPGELFF
TGTGCCAGCAGCTTAGGAGAACCCGGGGAGCTGTTTTTT
>TRBV27|TRBJ2-5|NA|once
CASSLGGGETQYF
TGTGCCAGCAGTTTAGGTGGAGGGGAGACCCAGTACTTC
>TRBV18|TRBJ2-5|TRBD1|NA
CASSPPTGVETQYF
TGTGCCAGCTCACCACCGACAGGGGTCGAGACCCAGTACTTC
>TRBV5-1|TRBJ2-7|TRBD1|NA
CASSPSTGVGYEQYF
TGCGCCAGCAGCCCCAGCACAGGGGTCGGATACGAGCAGTACTTC
>TRBV19|TRBJ2-3|NA|few
CASSVTVLDTQYF
TGTGCCAGTAGTGTCACTGTTCTGGATACGCAGTATTTT
>TRBV7-3|TRBJ2-4|NA|NA
CASSPNNKNIQYF
TGTGCCAGCAGTCCCAACAACAAAAACATTCAGTACTTC
>TRBV4-2|TRBJ2-1|TRBD2|NA
CASSQVRGTSGRGEQFF
TGTGCCAGCAGCCAAGTGAGGGGGACTAGCGGGAGGGGTGAGCAGTTCTTC
>TRBV18|TRBJ2-5|NA|NA
CASSGGDLETQYF
TGTGCCAGCTCAGGAGGGGATCTAGAGACCCAGTACTTC
>TRBV28|TRBJ2-7|NA|NA
CASSSTLLLRQYF
TGTGCCAGCAGTTCTACCCTTCTCCTGAGGCAGTACTTC
>TRBV30|TRBJ1-1|NA|NA
CAWTQQTTEAFF
TGTGCCTGGACTCAGCAGACCACTGAAGCTTTCTTT
>TRBV6-5|TRBJ2-2|NA|NA
CASSYVTGTYTGELFF
TGTGCCAGCAGTTACGTGACAGGGACTTACACCGGGGAGCTGTTTTTT
>TRBV6-5|TRBJ2-3|TRBD2|NA
CASSYSKRGATDTQYF
TGTGCCAGCAGTTACTCGAAGCGGGGGGCCACAGATACGCAGTATTTT
>TRBV19|TRBJ1-5|NA|few
CASSTEGVGETNQPQHF
TGTGCCAGTAGTACGGAGGGGGTCGGGGAGACCAATCAGCCCCAGCATTTT
>TRBV28|TRBJ2-3|NA|NA
CASSLTVGGTDTQYF
TGTGCCAGTTCTCTTACGGTTGGGGGCACAGATACGCAGTATTTT
>TRBV18|TRBJ1-2|NA|NA
CASSFQGQRSGYTF
TGTGCCAGCTCCTTTCAGGGCCAGAGATCTGGCTACACCTTC
>TRBV2|TRBJ1-5|NA|few
CASRADLSNQPQHF
TGTGCCAGCAGGGCAGACCTTAGCAATCAGCCCCAGCATTTT
>TRBV10-3|TRBJ1-1|NA|NA
CAISESLGGVDF
TGTGCCATCAGTGAGTCTTTGGGGGGCGTTGACTTT
>TRBV2|TRBJ2-5|NA|once
CASRTRRQTQYF
TGTGCCAGCAGAACACGGCGTCAGACCCAGTACTTC
>TRBV30|TRBJ1-2|NA|NA
CAWSLDYGYTF
TGTGCCTGGAGTCTCGACTATGGCTACACCTTC
>TRBV11-2|TRBJ2-6|NA|NA
CASSLDRAKGANVLTF
TGTGCCAGCAGCTTAGATCGAGCAAAGGGGGCCAACGTCCTGACTTTC
>TRBV10-3|TRBJ2-6|NA|NA
CAIGNSGANVLTF
TGTGCCATCGGGAACTCTGGGGCCAACGTCCTGACTTTC
>TRBV21-1|TRBJ1-5|NA|NA
CASSATAVGNQPQHF
TGTGCCAGCAGCGCGACAGCCGTAGGCAATCAGCCCCAGCATTTT
>TRBV27|TRBJ2-7|NA|NA
CASSLWGPPSSYEQYF
TGTGCCAGCAGTTTATGGGGTCCACCCAGCTCCTACGAGCAGTACTTC
>TRBV11-2|TRBJ2-2|NA|NA
CASSFDLPWPNTGELFF
TGTGCCAGCAGCTTCGACCTCCCCTGGCCGAACACCGGGGAGCTGTTTTTT
>TRBV28|TRBJ2-4|NA|once
CASSLTGPGIQYF
TGTGCCAGCAGTTTGACGGGGCCTGGGATTCAGTACTTC
>TRBV5-1|TRBJ1-3|NA|once
CASRGPGSSSGNTIYF
TGCGCCAGCCGGGGTCCGGGGTCTTCCTCTGGAAACACCATATATTTT
>TRBV30|TRBJ1-3|NA|NA
CAWSVLSGNTIYF
TGTGCCTGGAGTGTACTTTCGGGAAACACCATATATTTT
>TRBV27|TRBJ2-1|TRBD2|NA
CASSPSPGLAEYNEQFF
TGTGCCAGCAGTCCATCGCCGGGACTAGCGGAATACAATGAGCAGTTCTTC
>TRBV4-2|TRBJ2-7|TRBD1|NA
CASSLRVDRAHEQYF
TGTGCCAGCAGCCTCCGGGTGGACAGGGCCCACGAGCAGTACTTC
>TRBV2|TRBJ1-5|TRBD1|once
CASRPRQGGNQPQHF
TGTGCCAGCAGGCCCCGGCAGGGGGGCAATCAGCCCCAGCATTTT
>TRBV27|TRBJ2-3|NA|NA
CASGAKGADTQYF
TGTGCCAGCGGGGCGAAGGGGGCAGATACGCAGTATTTT
>TRBV27|TRBJ1-2|NA|few
CASSSSPLGGYYGYTF
TGTGCCAGCAGTTCCAGCCCCCTGGGAGGGTATTATGGCTACACCTTC
>TRBV19|TRBJ2-5|NA|NA
CASSIVGQRETQYF
TGTGCCAGTAGTATAGTGGGGCAGAGAGAGACCCAGTACTTC
>TRBV29-1|TRBJ2-5|NA|NA
CSVERQGGETQYF
TGCAGCGTTGAGCGGCAGGGAGGAGAGACCCAGTACTTC
>TRBV6-6|TRBJ2-5|NA|NA
CASSYSVADQETQYF
TGTGCCAGCAGTTACTCGGTAGCGGATCAAGAGACCCAGTACTTC